Listed below are T cell receptor beta chains from one sample, sequenced in a study of cytomegalovirus exposure and HLA in healthy donors. The data were produced by immunoSEQ multiplex PCR, yet TCRdb's version contains in-frame clones alone and is incomplete. The table has more than 80,000 clones, around 76% seen once; the top ten hold 15% to 20%. Sequenced sample: PBMCs. The receptors originated from a woman aged 60-75 years in good health and CMV-seropositive. Each CDR3 is given with its conserved first and last residue. A D gene is named only where the DNA matches it firmly. Size is omitted from some rows. Given values are once, few, many or a class for expanded clones.

CDR3 DNA: TGTGCCAGCAGCTTGCAGGGACAGAATAATTCACCCCTCCACTTT
CDR3 protein: CASSLQGQNNSPLHF
J gene: TRBJ1-6
V gene: TRBV5-4
clone size: NA
D gene: TRBD1

CDR3 DNA: TGTGCCAGCAGCTTACAGAACGCCTACGAGCAGTACTTC
CDR3 protein: CASSLQNAYEQYF
J gene: TRBJ2-7
V gene: TRBV11-3
clone size: NA
D gene: NA

CDR3 DNA: TGCGCCAGCAGCCTTACGGGGCATGGTAGCGGGATCTACGAGCAGTACTTC
CDR3 protein: CASSLTGHGSGIYEQYF
J gene: TRBJ2-7
V gene: TRBV4-1
clone size: NA
D gene: TRBD2

CDR3 DNA: TGTGCCCTCGGCGGGGCAGCCCGACAGCCCCAGCATTTT
CDR3 protein: CALGGAARQPQHF
J gene: TRBJ1-5
V gene: TRBV6-6
clone size: NA
D gene: NA

CDR3 DNA: TGTGCCAGCAGCTTCCGGCTAGCGGGAGTCACCGGGGAGCTGTTTTTT
CDR3 protein: CASSFRLAGVTGELFF
J gene: TRBJ2-2
V gene: TRBV7-9
clone size: NA
D gene: TRBD2

CDR3 DNA: TGTGCCAGCAGTCCATGGGACAGAAATCAGCCCCAGCATTTT
CDR3 protein: CASSPWDRNQPQHF
J gene: TRBJ1-5
V gene: TRBV27
clone size: few
D gene: TRBD1

CDR3 DNA: TGTGCCAGCACCTGGGGACAGAACTATGGCTACACCTTC
CDR3 protein: CASTWGQNYGYTF
J gene: TRBJ1-2
V gene: TRBV28
clone size: NA
D gene: TRBD1

CDR3 DNA: TGTGCCAGCAGCTTGTCTAGCGGGAGACCGGAACAGTTCTTC
CDR3 protein: CASSLSSGRPEQFF
J gene: TRBJ2-1
V gene: TRBV5-4
clone size: NA
D gene: TRBD2

CDR3 DNA: TGTGCCAGCAGCCGGACTAGCGGAGGCAAAGAGACCCAGTACTTC
CDR3 protein: CASSRTSGGKETQYF
J gene: TRBJ2-5
V gene: TRBV5-8
clone size: NA
D gene: TRBD2

CDR3 DNA: TGCGCCAGCAGCAAGCGGGACGACGAGCAGTACTTC
CDR3 protein: CASSKRDDEQYF
J gene: TRBJ2-7
V gene: TRBV4-1
clone size: few
D gene: TRBD2

CDR3 DNA: TGTGCCAGCAGCTTCGTACTAGCGGGAGTGGCAGATACGCAGTATTTT
CDR3 protein: CASSFVLAGVADTQYF
J gene: TRBJ2-3
V gene: TRBV5-4
clone size: once
D gene: TRBD2

CDR3 DNA: TGCGCCAGCAGCTTATCCAAAGGGGGGAACACTGAAGCTTTCTTT
CDR3 protein: CASSLSKGGNTEAFF
J gene: TRBJ1-1
V gene: TRBV5-1
clone size: NA
D gene: NA

CDR3 DNA: TGTGCCACCAGCGCCCGCGGGTTCTACGAGCAGTACTTC
CDR3 protein: CATSARGFYEQYF
J gene: TRBJ2-7
V gene: TRBV15
clone size: NA
D gene: NA

CDR3 DNA: TGTGCCAGCAGCCAAAGGGCTAGCCGATCAAACTACGAGCAGTACTTC
CDR3 protein: CASSQRASRSNYEQYF
J gene: TRBJ2-7
V gene: TRBV4-1
clone size: NA
D gene: NA

CDR3 DNA: TGCGCCAGCAGCAAGCAGGGACTTACTCTCCACACCGGGGAGCTGTTTTTT
CDR3 protein: CASSKQGLTLHTGELFF
J gene: TRBJ2-2
V gene: TRBV5-1
clone size: NA
D gene: NA

CDR3 DNA: TGTGCCAGCAGCGTAGAAGTGGGAGGATTGTTCGAGCAGTACTTC
CDR3 protein: CASSVEVGGLFEQYF
J gene: TRBJ2-7
V gene: TRBV9
clone size: NA
D gene: NA

CDR3 DNA: TGTGCCAGCAGCTCGAGACGGAGTAGCACAGATACGCAGTATTTT
CDR3 protein: CASSSRRSSTDTQYF
J gene: TRBJ2-3
V gene: TRBV7-2
clone size: once
D gene: NA

CDR3 DNA: TGTGCCTGGAGTGACATGGGGCTGAGCAATCAGCCCCAGCATTTT
CDR3 protein: CAWSDMGLSNQPQHF
J gene: TRBJ1-5
V gene: TRBV30
clone size: NA
D gene: NA

CDR3 DNA: TGTGCCAGCTCACCACCTCACAGAGCGAACACCGGGGAGCTGTTTTTT
CDR3 protein: CASSPPHRANTGELFF
J gene: TRBJ2-2
V gene: TRBV18
clone size: few
D gene: NA

CDR3 DNA: TGTGCCAGCAGTTACACCCTAGCGGAGGGTGAGCAGTTCTTC
CDR3 protein: CASSYTLAEGEQFF
J gene: TRBJ2-1
V gene: TRBV6-6
clone size: NA
D gene: TRBD2

CDR3 DNA: TGTGCCAGCAGCCGCTCCGGGGGAGGCTCCTACAATGAGCAGTTCTTC
CDR3 protein: CASSRSGGGSYNEQFF
J gene: TRBJ2-1
V gene: TRBV7-9
clone size: NA
D gene: NA

CDR3 DNA: TGTGCCAGCAGCTTGGTTGGGCTAGCCCACGAGCAGTACTTC
CDR3 protein: CASSLVGLAHEQYF
J gene: TRBJ2-7
V gene: TRBV5-4
clone size: NA
D gene: NA

CDR3 DNA: TGTGCCAGCAGTGTAGACAGGCTAGAAAAACTGTTTTTT
CDR3 protein: CASSVDRLEKLFF
J gene: TRBJ1-4
V gene: TRBV2
clone size: NA
D gene: NA

CDR3 DNA: TGTGCCAGCAGCTTAACCGGGACAGGCGAGAGGGATGAGCAGTTCTTC
CDR3 protein: CASSLTGTGERDEQFF
J gene: TRBJ2-1
V gene: TRBV7-8
clone size: few
D gene: TRBD1

CDR3 DNA: TGCAGTGCTAGAGATAAATACGAGCAGTACTTC
CDR3 protein: CSARDKYEQYF
J gene: TRBJ2-7
V gene: TRBV20-1
clone size: NA
D gene: NA

CDR3 DNA: TGTGCCAGTAGTTCCCTAGCGGGAGACTACAATGAGCAGTTCTTC
CDR3 protein: CASSSLAGDYNEQFF
J gene: TRBJ2-1
V gene: TRBV19
clone size: NA
D gene: TRBD2

CDR3 DNA: TGTGCCAGCAGTTTAGCCTCTGGCGGCAACAACTACGAGCAGTACTTC
CDR3 protein: CASSLASGGNNYEQYF
J gene: TRBJ2-7
V gene: TRBV28
clone size: NA
D gene: NA

CDR3 DNA: TGTGCCAGCAGCTCCGGACAGGGCCGACGGAATGAGCAGTTCTTC
CDR3 protein: CASSSGQGRRNEQFF
J gene: TRBJ2-1
V gene: TRBV7-6
clone size: NA
D gene: TRBD1

CDR3 DNA: TGTGCCAGCAGCGTCAGTGGAAACACCATATATTTT
CDR3 protein: CASSVSGNTIYF
J gene: TRBJ1-3
V gene: TRBV2
clone size: NA
D gene: NA

CDR3 DNA: TGTGCCATCAGAAGCACAACCATAGCGGGAGGGGTCTACGAGCAGTACTTC
CDR3 protein: CAIRSTTIAGGVYEQYF
J gene: TRBJ2-7
V gene: TRBV10-3
clone size: NA
D gene: TRBD2

CDR3 DNA: TGCGCCAGCAGCTTATCGGGTTTCTACAATGAGCAGTTCTTC
CDR3 protein: CASSLSGFYNEQFF
J gene: TRBJ2-1
V gene: TRBV5-1
clone size: NA
D gene: NA

CDR3 DNA: TGTGCCAGCAGCAAAGTCGGGTGGCTAGCCAATGAGCAGTTCTTC
CDR3 protein: CASSKVGWLANEQFF
J gene: TRBJ2-1
V gene: TRBV21-1
clone size: NA
D gene: NA

CDR3 DNA: TGCGCCAGCAGCGAGTTCGGACATAGCTCTGGAAACACCATATATTTT
CDR3 protein: CASSEFGHSSGNTIYF
J gene: TRBJ1-3
V gene: TRBV5-1
clone size: NA
D gene: NA

CDR3 DNA: TGTGCCTGGAGTAGAGGGAACTATGGCTACACCTTC
CDR3 protein: CAWSRGNYGYTF
J gene: TRBJ1-2
V gene: TRBV30
clone size: NA
D gene: NA

CDR3 DNA: TGTGCCAGCAAGTCTCCGACAGGAAACACTTACGAGCAGTACTTC
CDR3 protein: CASKSPTGNTYEQYF
J gene: TRBJ2-7
V gene: TRBV28
clone size: NA
D gene: NA

CDR3 DNA: TGTGCCAGCAGCTTAACAGGGGGCACCGGGGAGCTGTTTTTT
CDR3 protein: CASSLTGGTGELFF
J gene: TRBJ2-2
V gene: TRBV5-5
clone size: NA
D gene: TRBD1

CDR3 DNA: TGTGCCAGCAGCCGCAACTGGGTAGCGGGCTCCTACGAGCAGTACTTC
CDR3 protein: CASSRNWVAGSYEQYF
J gene: TRBJ2-7
V gene: TRBV7-9
clone size: NA
D gene: TRBD2

CDR3 DNA: TGTGCCAGCAGCTTATGGAGGTACAATGAGCAGTTCTTC
CDR3 protein: CASSLWRYNEQFF
J gene: TRBJ2-1
V gene: TRBV7-2
clone size: NA
D gene: NA

CDR3 DNA: TGTGCCAGCAGCCGAACTGAGCTGTTTTTT
CDR3 protein: CASSRTELFF
J gene: TRBJ2-2
V gene: TRBV7-9
clone size: NA
D gene: NA

CDR3 DNA: TGTGCCAGCAGCCTCAGACAGTCCTCCTACGAGCAGTACTTC
CDR3 protein: CASSLRQSSYEQYF
J gene: TRBJ2-7
V gene: TRBV6-5
clone size: NA
D gene: NA

CDR3 DNA: TGTGCCAGCAGCGCCCAGACAGGGAACTATGGCTACACCTTC
CDR3 protein: CASSAQTGNYGYTF
J gene: TRBJ1-2
V gene: TRBV7-2
clone size: NA
D gene: TRBD1

CDR3 DNA: TGTGCCAGCAGCTTAGCAGGACTGGACACTGAAGCTTTCTTT
CDR3 protein: CASSLAGLDTEAFF
J gene: TRBJ1-1
V gene: TRBV7-3
clone size: NA
D gene: NA

CDR3 DNA: TGCGCCAGCAGCCTCGGGTCAGGGACTGATCGGAACACTGAAGCTTTCTTT
CDR3 protein: CASSLGSGTDRNTEAFF
J gene: TRBJ1-1
V gene: TRBV5-1
clone size: NA
D gene: NA

CDR3 DNA: TGTGCCAGCAGCGCGACAGGGCACCAAGAGACCCAGTACTTC
CDR3 protein: CASSATGHQETQYF
J gene: TRBJ2-5
V gene: TRBV5-4
clone size: NA
D gene: TRBD1

CDR3 DNA: TGTGCCAGCTCCGACGGGGGGCCCCTCCACTTT
CDR3 protein: CASSDGGPLHF
J gene: TRBJ1-6
V gene: TRBV18
clone size: NA
D gene: NA